Following are 21 T cell receptor beta chains from one sample sequenced in a study of CD8+CD57+ T cells in acquired aplastic anemia. By flow cytometry, patients selected for sequencing had shown an expansion of CD8+CD57+ cells. Genomic DNA was employed as the template in profiling TCR beta VDJ and CDR3. MiXCR, applied by TCRdb to the reads, yields one record per CDR3 protein. The repertoire holds just over 200,000 distinct CDR3 sequences, with around three fifths as singletons. The sequenced sample consisted of sorted CD4+, CD8+, or CD8+CD57+ T cells (not recorded which) from PBMCs. These receptor sequences come from a human donor with aplastic anemia.

In this sample, this clonotype turned up a few times. V gene TRBV24-1 combines with J gene TRBJ2-7; TRBD1 matches 7 bases. V was clipped by 5 bases and J by 3 bases; unmatched bases: 12. This CDR3 region has 16 residues. Germline V gene lookup returns CDR1 KGHDR and CDR2 SFDVKD. CDR3 DNA sequence: TGTGCCACCAGTGGCTCGGAAACAGGGGATATCTACGAGCAGTACTTC. Protein sequence: CATSGSETGDIYEQYF.

The V call is TRBV4-2, the J call TRBJ1-1; 7 nucleotides line up with TRBD1. With V trimmed by 4 bases and J by 9 bases, 14 bases remained unmatched. The CDR3 has 15 residues. Germline CDR1 is LGHNA and CDR2 is YNFKEQ. This CDR3 is CASSPSGQPLPQAFF. CDR3 nucleotides: TGTGCCAGCAGCCCTTCGGGACAGCCACTGCCTCAAGCTTTCTTT.

The table lists this clonotype with many counts. The chain joins TRBV7-6 to TRBJ1-2, with 7 bases that match TRBD1. CDR1 and CDR2 from the germline V gene are SGHVS and FNYEAQ. The CDR3 contains 12 residues. Trimming removed 5 bases from V and 11 bases from J; junction bases left unmatched: 8. This CDR3 is CASSTYQGVYTF. CDR3 nucleotides: TGTGCCAGCAGCACCTATCAGGGGGTGTACACCTTC.

This clonotype has more than one count but fewer than ten. The gene calls are TRBV29-1 and TRBJ2-3; no clear D gene. The CDR3 loop spans 13 amino acids. Trimming took 7 bases from V and 5 from J, leaving 16 bases between them. Germline-derived CDR1 and CDR2 are SQVTM and ANQGSEA. The CDR3 DNA follows: TGCAGCGCTGATGGTGGGTCTCAAGATACGCAGTATTTT. Its translation: CSADGGSQDTQYF.

At least ten counts were recorded for this clonotype. The chain carries TRBV20-1 and TRBJ2-7; a possible D gene is TRBD2 (6 bases). The germline V gene encodes CDR1 DFQATT and CDR2 SNEGSKA (reference sequence). V lost 3 bases to trimming and J lost 1 base, with 7 bases between them. The CDR3 totals 12 residues. The CDR3 sequence: CSASGGSYEQYF. The DNA for the CDR3 is TGCAGTGCTAGCGGGGGTTCCTACGAGCAGTACTTC.

The chain joins TRBV12-5 to TRBJ1-2, with 7 bases fitting TRBD1. CDR3 length: 13 residues. From germline, CDR1 is LGHNT and CDR2 FRNRAP. The trim removed 7 bases at V and 4 bases at J, leaving 6 bases unmatched. The CDR3 sequence: CASAGDRRYGYTF. For the CDR3, the DNA is TGTGCTAGTGCAGGGGACAGACGCTATGGCTACACCTTC.

In this sample, this clonotype turned up once. The chain recombines TRBV29-1 with TRBJ1-2, with 10 bases fitting TRBD1. The CDR3 is made up of 13 amino acids. CDR1 and CDR2 (germline): SQVTM, ANQGSEA. V lost 7 bases, J lost 11 bases, and 13 bases stayed unmatched. This CDR3 reads CSALGGTGVGYTF. The CDR3 region has the DNA TGCAGCGCCCTTGGCGGGACAGGGGTAGGATACACCTTC.

The J gene is TRBJ2-7, the V gene TRBV5-1, with TRBD2 identical over 12 bases. Germline trimming cut 5 bases from V and 6 bases from J; bases unmatched to any gene: 12. CDR1 is SGHRS and CDR2 is YFSETQ in the germline V gene. The CDR3 has 16 amino acids. The CDR3 nucleotides are TGCGCCAGCAGTCCACTGGTGGGGACTAGCGGGCCCGAGCAGTACTTC. Protein sequence: CASSPLVGTSGPEQYF.

The chain uses TRBV10-1 and TRBJ2-1; D gene uncertain. The CDR3 has 14 residues. The germline CDR1 and CDR2 sequences are WNHNN and SYGVQD (reference sequence). Trimming removed 3 bases from V and 2 bases from J, with 8 bases in between. The CDR3 DNA follows: TGCGCCAGCAGTGAAGGCTTGCCCTACAATGAGCAGTTCTTC. Its translation is CASSEGLPYNEQFF.

This clonotype appeared a few times. This chain joins TRBV19 and TRBJ1-6; D unclear. Germline CDR1 and CDR2: LNHDA and SQIVND (reference sequence). The length of the CDR3 is 15 residues. Deletions cut 5 bases from V and 1 base from J, with 9 bases between. CDR3 bases: TGTGCCAGTAGTTCCGAGGGTTCCTATAATTCACCCCTCCACTTT. Its protein product is CASSSEGSYNSPLHF. The full variable domain, in which reference TRBV19 and TRBJ1-6 provide the parts outside the CDR3, is DGGITQSPKYLFRKEGQNVTLSCEQNLNHDAMYWYRQDPGQGLRLIYYSQIVNDFQKGDIAEGYSVSREKKESFPLTVTSAQKNPTAFYLCASSSEGSYNSPLHFGNGTRLTVT.

The rearrangement links TRBV7-9 to TRBJ2-7; D may be TRBD2 (6 bases). V was trimmed by 10 bases and J by 2 bases, leaving 21 bases between them. Germline CDR1 is SEHNR and CDR2 is FQNEAQ (reference sequence). This CDR3 has 15 amino acids. CDR3 coding DNA: TGTGCCACCAGTGACCCGGAGGGGCCCCCCTACGAGCAGTACTTC. Its protein product is CATSDPEGPPYEQYF.

This clonotype was seen a few times. This chain joins TRBV29-1 and TRBJ2-7; TRBD2 agrees at 11 bases. The CDR3 spans 13 residues. V trimming: 5 bases; J trimming: 4 bases; junction bases outside the gene matches: 4. Germline V lookup: CDR1 SQVTM, CDR2 ANQGSEA. CDR3 sequence: CSVSSGRNYEQYF. The CDR3 DNA is TGCAGCGTTTCTAGCGGGAGGAATTACGAGCAGTACTTC.

The J gene is TRBJ2-1, the V gene TRBV20-1; 11 bases map to TRBD2. J was trimmed by 8 bases and V by 1 base; bases with no gene match: 10. The germline CDR1 and CDR2 sequences are DFQATT and SNEGSKA (reference sequence). The CDR3 has 16 residues. The CDR3 DNA is TGCAGTGCTAGAGTACGACTAGCGGGATGGGCCCATGAGCAGTTCTTC. Translating gives CSARVRLAGWAHEQFF.

This clonotype was detected only once. V and J are TRBV9 and TRBJ1-6; maybe TRBD1 (6 bases). The CDR3 has 15 amino acids. V was cut by 0 bases and J by 13 bases, with 17 bases left in between. Germline CDR1 is SGDLS and CDR2 is YYNGEE. DNA for the CDR3: TGTGCCAGCAGCGTAGGCGAGGGGGGGGGAGTGCCCCTCCACTTT. Translated, it gives CASSVGEGGGVPLHF. The complete variable domain, with remaining parts taken from reference TRBV9 and TRBJ1-6, reads DSGVTQTPKHLITATGQRVTLRCSPRSGDLSVYWYQQSLDQGLQFLIQYYNGEERAKGNILERFSAQQFPDLHSELNLSSLELGDSALYFCASSVGEGGGVPLHFGNGTRLTVT.

This clonotype occurred a few times. The V and J genes are TRBV19 and TRBJ1-2; no clear D. Germline V gene sequence: CDR1 LNHDA, CDR2 SQIVND (reference sequence). The CDR3 sequence is 13 residues long. Trimming removed 1 base at V and 2 bases at J, with 5 bases between. The CDR3 region has the DNA TGTGCCAGTAGTATAGTAGAGAACTATGGCTACACCTTC. The encoded protein is CASSIVENYGYTF.

J is TRBJ2-2 and V is TRBV15; possible D gene TRBD1, 5 bases. The V gene lost 3 bases and the J gene lost 1 base, with 15 bases spanning the gap. Germline V CDR1 and CDR2: LNHNV, YYDKDF (reference sequence). The CDR3 is 17 residues long. CDR3 bases: TGTGCCACCAGCAGCTCCAGCCAGGGTTTGAACACCGGGGAGCTGTTTTTT. Its protein product is CATSSSSQGLNTGELFF.

V usage is TRBV7-8 and J usage is TRBJ2-7; 8 bases align to TRBD1. The CDR3 extends over 17 amino acids. The V gene end was trimmed by 6 bases and the J gene end by 2 bases; junction bases not matched to a gene: 15. CDR1 is SGHVS and CDR2 is FQNEAQ in the germline V gene. In DNA, the CDR3 is TGTGCCAGCAGTCACTCCGTACCGGGACAGGAAGCCTACGAGCAGTACTTC. Translating gives CASSHSVPGQEAYEQYF.

The rearrangement uses TRBV7-9 and TRBJ2-1, with D unresolved. Germline V gene sequence: CDR1 SEHNR, CDR2 FQNEAQ (reference sequence). V lost 7 bases to trimming and J lost 10 bases, with 20 bases between them. The CDR3 totals 14 residues. Here the CDR3 reads CASTPHPLVGEQFF. CDR3 in DNA: TGTGCCAGCACCCCCCACCCCCTCGTCGGGGAGCAGTTCTTC.

The chain is built from TRBV7-6 and TRBJ2-7; 8 bases match TRBD1. This CDR3 comprises 15 residues. From germline, CDR1 is SGHVS and CDR2 FNYEAQ. The J segment lost 6 bases and the V segment lost 5 bases, leaving 12 bases of the junction unmatched. DNA for the CDR3: TGTGCCAGCAGCCTCGGGACAGGTTGGGCTGGCGAGCAGTACTTC. It specifies CASSLGTGWAGEQYF.

This sequence joins TRBV20-1 and TRBJ1-2, with D possibly being TRBD1 (5 bases). Germline CDR1 DFQATT, CDR2 SNEGSKA (reference sequence). V was shortened by 3 bases and J by 4 bases, with 15 bases between the two germline ends. The CDR3 is 14 amino acids. CDR3 region: CSASEGAGAYGYTF. DNA for the CDR3: TGCAGTGCTAGCGAAGGGGCAGGCGCCTATGGCTACACCTTC.

The chain couples TRBV24-1 to TRBJ2-7; 12 bases align to TRBD2. Gene TRBJ2-5 matches the end of the DNA better, so the J call may be wrong. This CDR3 region has 15 residues. The V gene's germline CDR1 is KGHDR and CDR2 SFDVKD. The DNA for the CDR3 is TGTGCCACCAGTTCGACTAGCGGGAGAGGAGAGACCCAGTACTTC. Translating gives CATSSTSGRGETQYF.